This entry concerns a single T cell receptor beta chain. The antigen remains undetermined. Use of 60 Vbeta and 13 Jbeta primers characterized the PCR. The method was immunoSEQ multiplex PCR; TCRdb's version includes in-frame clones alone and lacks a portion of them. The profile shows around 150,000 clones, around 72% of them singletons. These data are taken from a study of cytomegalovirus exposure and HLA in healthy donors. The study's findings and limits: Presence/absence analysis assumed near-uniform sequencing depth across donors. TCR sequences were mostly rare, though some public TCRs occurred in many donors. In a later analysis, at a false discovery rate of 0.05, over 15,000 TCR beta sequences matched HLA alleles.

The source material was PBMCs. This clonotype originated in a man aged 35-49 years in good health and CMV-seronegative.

CDR3 sequence reads: CASSLGSGAYNEQFF. For the CDR3, the DNA is TGTGCCAGCAGCTTAGGTAGCGGGGCCTACAATGAGCAGTTCTTC. The rearrangement joins TRBV5-4 to TRBJ2-1; 8 bases are shared with TRBD2. The CDR3 covers 15 residues. With 2 bases clipped from V and 2 bases from J, the junction kept 3 bases outside the gene matches. Germline V CDR1 and CDR2: SGHNT, YYREEE (reference sequence).